One TCR beta chain is described in this entry. Its target is not known. TCRdb's table, derived via immunoSEQ multiplex PCR, lists solely in-frame clones and lacks some. The sample consists of about 48,000 clones, around 80% of them appearing once. Single viable CD3+CD4+CD8-CD45RO+ cells were sorted as the memory CD4+ T cells. The CDR3 runs to 14 residues. CDR1 and CDR2 (germline): LNHDA, SQIVND (reference sequence). V lost 8 bases to trimming and J lost 0 bases, with 11 bases between them. This specimen belongs to a study of memory CD4+ T cells and cytomegalovirus serostatus. Looking at the study overall: This sample comes from healthy Belgian adults, fewer than 10 CMV seropositive, approximately 22 seronegative. General study findings and limits: Suggested: most of the CMV-linked TCR signature lies in CD4+ memory cells.

The J gene is TRBJ2-4, the V gene TRBV19; D is undetermined. Sequenced sample: memory CD4+ T cells from blood. The clonotype was recovered from an adult in good health and CMV-seronegative. As DNA, the CDR3 is TGTGCCAGTGGAAGGACCGTAGCCAAAAACATTCAGTACTTC. This sequence encodes CASGRTVAKNIQYF.